These 22 T cell receptor beta chains were all obtained from the same sample, sequenced in a study of shared clonotypes between healthy human individuals. This table comes from immunoSEQ multiplex PCR, and its TCRdb copy is limited to in-frame clones, with some not included. The repertoire consists of some 1,400,000 clones, with approximately 96% occurring once and the leading ten covering roughly 1.1%. Sequencing used naive CD4+ T cells sorted from blood. Subset given: CD45RA+ positively selected. Receptors originate from a man younger than 45 in good health.

This clone has only one observation. The chain is built from TRBV6-4 and TRBJ2-3, with D tentatively TRBD1 (7 bases). Germline CDR1 MRHNA, CDR2 SNTAGT. Trimming cost V 6 bases and J 4 bases, with 14 bases left between them. The CDR3 extends over 14 amino acids. The CDR3 nucleotides are TGTGCCAGCAGGCCCCAGGGGGGCGCAGATACGCAGTATTTT. Residues: CASRPQGGADTQYF.

The rearrangement links TRBV6-5 to TRBJ2-6; 7 bases fit TRBD1. The CDR3 has 15 amino acids. V shed 6 bases, J shed 2 bases, and the junction held 4 bases outside the gene matches. Germline V CDR1 and CDR2: MNHEY, SVGAGI. The CDR3 protein is CASRTGTAGANVLTF. CDR3 DNA sequence: TGTGCCAGCAGGACCGGGACAGCTGGGGCCAACGTCCTGACTTTC.

The chain uses TRBV5-8 and TRBJ2-7; tentative D call: TRBD2 (7 bases). CDR3 size: 16 residues. The V gene lost 4 bases and the J gene lost 4 bases, with 21 bases spanning the gap. Germline V gene data show CDR1 as SGHTS and CDR2 as YDEGEE. This CDR3 reads CASSAWSGAGAYEQYF. CDR3 in DNA: TGTGCCAGCAGCGCCTGGTCGGGGGCGGGGGCGTACGAGCAGTACTTC.

The CDR3 DNA reads TGCGCCAGCAGCCAAGCTACTGGATATTCCTACGAGCAGTACTTC. Residues: CASSQATGYSYEQYF. The V and J genes are TRBV4-3 and TRBJ2-7; D is unclear. The ends were cut back, 1 base at V and 1 base at J, with 11 bases in the middle. The CDR3 is 15 residues long. Germline CDR1 reads LGHNA; CDR2 reads YSLEER.

The chain is built from TRBV11-2 and TRBJ2-5; 15 bases line up with TRBD2. This CDR3 comprises 15 residues. CDR1 and CDR2 from the germline V gene are SGHAT and FQNNGV. Losses at the gene ends were 3 bases for V and 4 bases for J; bases not matched to a gene: 0. Here the CDR3 reads CASSLGLAGGETQYF. CDR3 in DNA: TGTGCCAGCAGCTTGGGACTAGCGGGAGGAGAGACCCAGTACTTC. The full variable domain, in which reference TRBV11-2 and TRBJ2-5 provide the parts outside the CDR3, is EAGVAQSPRYKIIEKRQSVAFWCNPISGHATLYWYQQILGQGPKLLIQFQNNGVVDDSQLPKDRFSAERLKGVDSTLKIQPAKLEDSAVYLCASSLGLAGGETQYFGPGTRLLVL.

V and J are TRBV7-9 and TRBJ2-6, with D unresolved. Germline CDR1 is SEHNR and CDR2 is FQNEAQ (reference sequence). This CDR3 has 18 residues. Between the trimmed V and J ends, which lost 5 bases and 5 bases, there was a span of 22 bases. For the CDR3, the DNA is TGTGCCAGCAGCGCAATTGGATACCGACAAAGTCGGGCCAACGTCCTGACTTTC. This gives the protein CASSAIGYRQSRANVLTF.

This chain uses TRBV10-3 with TRBJ1-2, with D unresolved. Per germline, CDR1 ENHRY and CDR2 SYGVKD. This CDR3 spans 14 amino acids. Trimming shortened V by 2 bases and J by 2 bases, and 9 bases separated the two germline ends. CDR3 region: CAISETTRNYGYTF. CDR3 nucleotide sequence: TGTGCCATCAGTGAGACGACACGAAACTATGGCTACACCTTC.

The gene calls are TRBV5-1 and TRBJ2-1; D is unclear. This CDR3 spans 12 amino acids. CDR1 and CDR2 from the germline V gene are SGHRS and YFSETQ. V lost 5 bases to trimming and J lost 8 bases, with 11 bases between them. The CDR3 DNA follows: TGCGCCAGCAGTAGACTTTCGGATGAGCAGTTCTTC. As protein: CASSRLSDEQFF. The full variable domain, in which reference TRBV5-1 and TRBJ2-1 provide the parts outside the CDR3, is KAGVTQTPRYLIKTRGQQVTLSCSPISGHRSVSWYQQTPGQGLQFLFEYFSETQRNKGNFPGRFSGRQFSNSRSEMNVSTLELGDSALYLCASSRLSDEQFFGPGTRLTVL.

The V gene is TRBV7-2, the J gene TRBJ2-3; possible D gene TRBD2, 6 bases. Germline loops: CDR1 SGHTA, CDR2 FQGNSA. This CDR3 has 18 residues. Trimming left V 5 bases short and J 0 bases short, with 21 bases between. CDR3 sequence reads: CASSQRALAGISTDTQYF. CDR3 bases: TGTGCCAGCAGCCAAAGAGCTCTGGCGGGGATTAGCACAGATACGCAGTATTTT.

Worth noting for this clone: Different DNA sequences within this sample yield the same CDR3. The gene calls are TRBV20-1 and TRBJ2-7, with D unclear. Germline CDR1 DFQATT, CDR2 SNEGSKA (reference sequence). Deletions cut 5 bases from V and 1 base from J, with 6 bases between. The CDR3 extends over 11 amino acids. The DNA of the CDR3 is TGCAGTGCTGGTGGGTCCTACGAGCAGTACTTC. Translating gives CSAGGSYEQYF.

This sequence joins TRBV19 and TRBJ1-1; possibly TRBD1 for D (6 bases). The CDR3 sequence is 17 residues long. Per germline, CDR1 LNHDA and CDR2 SQIVND (reference sequence). V lost 2 bases and J lost 6, with 22 bases in between. CDR3 residues: CASSIFSAGALMAEAFF. For the CDR3, the DNA is TGTGCCAGTAGTATATTTTCTGCGGGGGCTCTGATGGCTGAAGCTTTCTTT.

The chain combines TRBV7-3 with TRBJ1-2; TRBD1 matches at 11 bases. The J segment lost 8 bases and the V segment lost 5 bases, leaving 4 bases of the junction unmatched. Germline CDR1 SGHTA, CDR2 FQGTGA. The CDR3 has 13 amino acids. CDR3 DNA: TGTGCCAGCAGCACGGGGACAGGGGGAGGCTACACCTTC. Its protein product is CASSTGTGGGYTF.

The rearrangement joins TRBV25-1 to TRBJ2-3; 10 bases are shared with TRBD2. This CDR3 comprises 16 residues. V dropped 3 bases and J dropped 3; count of bases not matched to a gene: 6. Germline V gene data show CDR1 as MGHDK and CDR2 as SYGVNS. The CDR3 loop reads CASSDRSSGRTDTQYF. CDR3 sequence (DNA): TGTGCCAGCAGTGACCGAAGTAGCGGGAGGACAGATACGCAGTATTTT.

This clone was observed a single time. In the same sample, other DNA sequences code for this CDR3. The V and J genes are TRBV5-1 and TRBJ2-5; D may be TRBD1 (5 bases). Trimming took 8 bases from V and 2 from J, leaving 13 bases between them. The CDR3 loop spans 13 amino acids. Germline CDR1 is SGHRS and CDR2 is YFSETQ. CDR3 loop: CASRRQTQETQYF. DNA for the CDR3: TGCGCCAGTAGAAGACAGACTCAAGAGACCCAGTACTTC.

The rearrangement uses TRBV13 and TRBJ2-2; 11 bases line up with TRBD2. The V gene end was trimmed by 6 bases and the J gene end by 3 bases; junction bases not matched to a gene: 6. The CDR3 has 16 amino acids. The V gene's germline CDR1 is PRHDT and CDR2 FYEKMQ (reference sequence). The CDR3 nucleotides are TGTGCCAGCAGATTGGGACTAGCGGATGACACCGGGGAGCTGTTTTTT. It translates to CASRLGLADDTGELFF.

The rearrangement joins TRBV30 to TRBJ1-1; perhaps TRBD1 as D (5 bases). Germline assignment: CDR1 GTSNPN and CDR2 SVGIG (reference sequence). The CDR3 extends over 16 amino acids. Trimming took 0 bases from V and 4 from J, leaving 18 bases between them. The CDR3 here is CAWSVLGPRIATEAFF. In DNA, the CDR3 is TGTGCCTGGAGTGTTCTGGGACCTAGGATCGCCACTGAAGCTTTCTTT.

This rearrangement joins TRBV30 to TRBJ1-2; D unresolved. Germline V gene data show CDR1 as GTSNPN and CDR2 as SVGIG (reference sequence). CDR3 size: 12 residues. Trimming left V 5 bases short and J 7 bases short, with 14 bases between. In DNA form, the CDR3 reads TGTGCCTGGTCCAGACCTCTCGCTGGCTACACCTTC. Translation gives CAWSRPLAGYTF.

The genes are TRBV6-4 and TRBJ2-1; D gene unclear. The V gene lost 1 base and the J gene lost 5 bases, with 15 bases spanning the gap. Germline-derived CDR1 and CDR2 are MRHNA and SNTAGT. This CDR3 is built from 16 residues. The CDR3 DNA reads as TGTGCCAGCAGTGACTACGGCGGAACCGCTCACAATGAGCAGTTCTTC. Its protein is CASSDYGGTAHNEQFF.

The chain recombines TRBV9 with TRBJ1-2; perhaps TRBD1 as D (6 bases). Germline-derived CDR1 and CDR2 are SGDLS and YYNGEE. This CDR3 contains 14 residues. V was trimmed by 4 bases and J by 2 bases, leaving 12 bases between them. CDR3 amino acids: CASSTQGQNYGYTF. The CDR3 nucleotides read TGTGCCAGCAGCACTCAGGGACAAAACTATGGCTACACCTTC.

Points on this clone: Other nucleotide sequences from this sample produce the same CDR3. J is TRBJ2-2 and V is TRBV2, with TRBD2 matching 12 bases. Looked up from germline, CDR1 is SNHLY and CDR2 is FYNNEI. This CDR3 is 15 amino acids long. V lost 2 bases, J lost 5 bases, and 0 bases stayed unmatched. The CDR3, as DNA: TGTGCCAGCAGTGAACTAGCGGGAGGGACCGGGGAGCTGTTTTTT. It encodes CASSELAGGTGELFF.

The chain has TRBV28 and TRBJ2-5; 7 positions agree with TRBD2. The germline CDR1 and CDR2 sequences are MDHEN and SYDVKM. The V and J ends lost 5 bases and 4 bases, in that order; junction bases with no gene match: 7. This CDR3 has 14 amino acids. The CDR3: CASSPLGEGETQYF. The CDR3 nucleotides are TGTGCCAGCAGTCCGCTGGGGGAGGGAGAGACCCAGTACTTC.

This chain links TRBV29-1 with TRBJ2-1; 8 nucleotides line up with TRBD1. CDR1 SQVTM and CDR2 ANQGSEA come from the germline V gene. The CDR3 length is 15 residues. V lost 0 bases and J lost 0; bases outside the gene matches: 1. CDR3 loop: CSVEDRGRSYNEQFF. As DNA, the CDR3 is TGCAGCGTTGAAGACAGGGGGCGCTCCTACAATGAGCAGTTCTTC.